A single sample gave rise to the 3 T cell receptor beta chains below, sequenced in a study of cytomegalovirus exposure and HLA in healthy donors. The PCR made use of 60 Vbeta and 13 Jbeta primers. Clones were sequenced by immunoSEQ multiplex PCR, and TCRdb holds only the in-frame ones, with some missing. The sample contains roughly 200,000 clones, around 80% of which appear only once. What was sequenced was PBMCs. The receptors here all came from a middle-aged man in good health and CMV-seropositive.

This chain joins TRBV6-5 and TRBJ2-5; TRBD1 matches 7 bases. The J call is doubtful: the DNA matches TRBJ2-7 better. Germline CDR1 MNHEY, CDR2 SVGAGI. This CDR3 has 12 residues. The CDR3 nucleotides are TGTGCCAGCAGCCGAGGGGGCAACGAGCAGTACTTC. This encodes CASSRGGNEQYF.

This clone was detected once. This chain joins TRBV2 and TRBJ1-6, with TRBD1 as a possible D gene (5 bases). The germline CDR1 and CDR2 sequences are SNHLY and FYNNEI. The CDR3 spans 14 residues. The ends were cut back, 7 bases at V and 1 base at J, with 8 bases in the middle. The CDR3 protein is CASKAGSYNSPLHF. The CDR3 region has the DNA TGTGCCAGCAAGGCAGGGTCCTATAATTCACCCCTCCACTTT.

A single count supports this clone. This sequence joins TRBV5-1 and TRBJ2-5; D uncertain. CDR3 size: 15 residues. Germline CDR1 SGHRS, CDR2 YFSETQ. With 0 bases removed from V and 3 bases from J, the gap between germline ends came to 12 bases. The CDR3 bases are TGCGCCAGCAGCTTGGCAGGCAGCCAAAAAGAGACCCAGTACTTC. Translated: CASSLAGSQKETQYF.